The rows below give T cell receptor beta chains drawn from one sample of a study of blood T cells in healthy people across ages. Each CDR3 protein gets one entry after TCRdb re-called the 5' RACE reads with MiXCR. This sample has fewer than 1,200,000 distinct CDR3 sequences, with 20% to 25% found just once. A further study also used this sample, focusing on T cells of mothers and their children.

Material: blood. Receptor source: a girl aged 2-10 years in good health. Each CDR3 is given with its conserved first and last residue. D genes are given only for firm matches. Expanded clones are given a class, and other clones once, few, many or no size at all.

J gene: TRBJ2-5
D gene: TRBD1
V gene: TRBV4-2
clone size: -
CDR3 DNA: TGTGCCAGCAGCCAAGATCTGACAGGGGGGGAGCAGTACTTC
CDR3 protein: CASSQDLTGGEQYF

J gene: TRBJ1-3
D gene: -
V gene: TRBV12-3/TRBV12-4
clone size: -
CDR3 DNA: TGTGCCAGCAGGATGACAGCCTCTGGAAACACCATATATTTT
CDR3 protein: CASRMTASGNTIYF

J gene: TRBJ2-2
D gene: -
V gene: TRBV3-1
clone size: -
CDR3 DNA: TGTGCCAGCAGCCAGGACTACTTTGGGCTGTTTTTT
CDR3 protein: CASSQDYFGLFF

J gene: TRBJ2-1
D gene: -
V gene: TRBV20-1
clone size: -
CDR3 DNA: TGCAGCGCTAGAGTGTTCGGGAGTCAACCCTACAATGAGCAGTTCTTC
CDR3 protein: CSARVFGSQPYNEQFF

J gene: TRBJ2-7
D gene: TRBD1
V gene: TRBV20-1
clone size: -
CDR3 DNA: TGCAGTGCTAGTGCTTTAACAGGGGTCCTCTCCTACGAGCAGTACTTC
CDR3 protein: CSASALTGVLSYEQYF

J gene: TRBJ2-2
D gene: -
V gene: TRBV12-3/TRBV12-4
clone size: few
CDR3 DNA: TGTGCCAGCAGTTTAAATGCGGTTACCGGGGAGCTGTTTTTT
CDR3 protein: CASSLNAVTGELFF

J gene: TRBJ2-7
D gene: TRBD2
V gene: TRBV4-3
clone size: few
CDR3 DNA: TGCGCCAGCAGCCAAGTCGCAGCGGGGGGTTCCTACGAGCAGTACTTC
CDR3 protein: CASSQVAAGGSYEQYF

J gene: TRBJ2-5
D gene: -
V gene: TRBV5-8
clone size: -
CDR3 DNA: TGTGCCAGCAGCCCTCGTTGGGGCCAGGAGACCCAGTACTTC
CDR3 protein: CASSPRWGQETQYF

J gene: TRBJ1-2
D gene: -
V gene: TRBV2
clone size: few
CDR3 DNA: TGTGCCAGCAGTGAACAGGCTGGCTACACCTTC
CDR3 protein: CASSEQAGYTF

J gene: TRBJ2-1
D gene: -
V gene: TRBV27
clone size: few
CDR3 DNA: TGTGCCAGCAGAGCTAGCGATTGGGGTGAGCAGTTCTTC
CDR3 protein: CASRASDWGEQFF

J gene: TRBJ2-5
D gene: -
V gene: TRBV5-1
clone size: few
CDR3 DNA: TGCGCCAGCAGCTTATGGGGTGACCAAGAGACCCAGTACTTC
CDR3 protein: CASSLWGDQETQYF

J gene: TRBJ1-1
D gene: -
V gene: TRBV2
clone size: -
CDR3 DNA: TGTGCCAGCAGTCGAACAGGTGGGACCACTGAAGCTTTCTTT
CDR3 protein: CASSRTGGTTEAFF

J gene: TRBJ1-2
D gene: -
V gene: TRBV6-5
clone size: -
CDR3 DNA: TGTGCCAGCAGCCAGGGTGGAGACTATGGCTACACCTTC
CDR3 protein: CASSQGGDYGYTF